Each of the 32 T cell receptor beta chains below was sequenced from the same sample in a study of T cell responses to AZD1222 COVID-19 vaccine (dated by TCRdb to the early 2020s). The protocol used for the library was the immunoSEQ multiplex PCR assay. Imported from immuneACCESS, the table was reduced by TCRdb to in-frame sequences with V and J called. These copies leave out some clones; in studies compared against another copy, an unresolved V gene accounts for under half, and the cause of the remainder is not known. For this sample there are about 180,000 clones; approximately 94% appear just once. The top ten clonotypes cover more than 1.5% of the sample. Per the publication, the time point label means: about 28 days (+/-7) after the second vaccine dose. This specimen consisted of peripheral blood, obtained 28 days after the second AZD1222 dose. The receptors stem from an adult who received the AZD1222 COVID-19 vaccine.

The CDR3 here is CASTKGGTPMEQYF. The CDR3 coding sequence is TGTGCCAGCACCAAAGGGGGGACACCCATGGAGCAGTACTTC. The chain is built from TRBV6-4 and TRBJ2-7; D may be TRBD1 or TRBD2 (6 bases each). CDR1 is MRHNA, CDR2 SNTAGT, per germline. The CDR3 contains 14 residues. Trimming shortened V by 7 bases and J by 7 bases, and 20 bases separated the two germline ends.

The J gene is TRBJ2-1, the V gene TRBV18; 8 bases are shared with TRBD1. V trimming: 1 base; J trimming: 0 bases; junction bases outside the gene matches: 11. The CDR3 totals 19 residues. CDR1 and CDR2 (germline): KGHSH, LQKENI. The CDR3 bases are TGTGCCAGCTCACCACAAACCCCCAGACAGGGGAGCTCCTACAATGAGCAGTTCTTC. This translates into CASSPQTPRQGSSYNEQFF.

The chain's CDR3 is CASTSLEATTGYTF. CDR3 bases: TGTGCCAGCACCAGTCTTGAGGCCACTACCGGCTACACCTTC. This rearrangement joins TRBV28 to TRBJ1-2; D unclear. V was clipped by 7 bases and J by 8 bases, with 20 bases between them. The CDR3 length is 14 residues. Looked up from germline, CDR1 is MDHEN and CDR2 is SYDVKM.

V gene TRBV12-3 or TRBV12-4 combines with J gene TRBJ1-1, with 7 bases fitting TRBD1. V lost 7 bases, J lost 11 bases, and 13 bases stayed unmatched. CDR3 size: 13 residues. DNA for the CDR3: TGTGCCAGCACCTCATGGGACAGTACTAACGCTTTCTTT. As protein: CASTSWDSTNAFF.

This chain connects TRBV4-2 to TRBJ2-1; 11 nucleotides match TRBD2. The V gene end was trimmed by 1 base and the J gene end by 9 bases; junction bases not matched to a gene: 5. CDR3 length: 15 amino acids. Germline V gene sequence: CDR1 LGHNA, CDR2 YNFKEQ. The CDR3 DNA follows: TGTGCCAGCAGCCAAGGACTAGCGGGATCGGGTGAGCAGTTCTTC. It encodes CASSQGLAGSGEQFF.

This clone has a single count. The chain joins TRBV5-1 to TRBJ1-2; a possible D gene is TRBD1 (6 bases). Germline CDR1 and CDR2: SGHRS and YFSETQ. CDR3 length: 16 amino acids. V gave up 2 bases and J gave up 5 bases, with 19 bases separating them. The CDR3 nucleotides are TGCGCCAGCAGCTTATCGCCCCGGACAGAAAAATATGGCTACACCTTC. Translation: CASSLSPRTEKYGYTF.

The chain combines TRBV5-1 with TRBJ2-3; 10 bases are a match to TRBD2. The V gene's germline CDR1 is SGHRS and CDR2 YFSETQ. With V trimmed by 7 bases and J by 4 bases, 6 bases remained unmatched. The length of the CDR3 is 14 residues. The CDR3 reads CASGRGLASDTQYF. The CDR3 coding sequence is TGCGCCAGCGGAAGGGGACTAGCGTCAGATACGCAGTATTTT.

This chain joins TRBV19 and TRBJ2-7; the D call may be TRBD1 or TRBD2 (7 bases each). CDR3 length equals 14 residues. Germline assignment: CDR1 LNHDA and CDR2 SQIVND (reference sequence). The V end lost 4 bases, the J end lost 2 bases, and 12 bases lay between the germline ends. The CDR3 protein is CASSTRGGAYEQYF. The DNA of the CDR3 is TGTGCCAGTAGTACCAGGGGGGGGGCCTACGAGCAGTACTTC. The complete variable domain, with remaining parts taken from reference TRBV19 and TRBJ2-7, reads DGGITQSPKYLFRKEGQNVTLSCEQNLNHDAMYWYRQDPGQGLRLIYYSQIVNDFQKGDIAEGYSVSREKKESFPLTVTSAQKNPTAFYLCASSTRGGAYEQYFGPGTRLTVT.

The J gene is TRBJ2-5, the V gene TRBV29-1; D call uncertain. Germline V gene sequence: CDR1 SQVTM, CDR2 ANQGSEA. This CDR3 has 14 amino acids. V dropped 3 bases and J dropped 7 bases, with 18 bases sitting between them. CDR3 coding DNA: TGCAGCGTTGAGTCCCGGGCCCTGAGGTGGACCCAGTACTTC. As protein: CSVESRALRWTQYF.

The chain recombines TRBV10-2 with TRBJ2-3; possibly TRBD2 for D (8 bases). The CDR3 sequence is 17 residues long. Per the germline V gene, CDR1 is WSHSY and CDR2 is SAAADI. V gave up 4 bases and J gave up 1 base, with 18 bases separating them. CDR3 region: CASSGHRGREGTDTQYF. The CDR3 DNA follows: TGCGCCAGCAGTGGACATAGGGGGCGGGAGGGCACAGATACGCAGTATTTT.

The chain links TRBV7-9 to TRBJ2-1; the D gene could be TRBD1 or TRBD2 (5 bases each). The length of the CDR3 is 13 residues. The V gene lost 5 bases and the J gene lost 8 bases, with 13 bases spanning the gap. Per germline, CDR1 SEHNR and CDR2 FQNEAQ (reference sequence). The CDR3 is CASSHGTSHEQFF. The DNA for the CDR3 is TGTGCCAGCAGCCATGGGACCTCTCATGAGCAGTTCTTC.

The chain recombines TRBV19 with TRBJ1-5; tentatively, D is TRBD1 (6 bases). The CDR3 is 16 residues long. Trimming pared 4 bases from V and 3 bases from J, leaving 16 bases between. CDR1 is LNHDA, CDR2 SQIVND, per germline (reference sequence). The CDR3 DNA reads TGTGCCAGTAGTAAAACCAAGGACAGCTACAATCAGCCCCAGCATTTT. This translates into CASSKTKDSYNQPQHF.

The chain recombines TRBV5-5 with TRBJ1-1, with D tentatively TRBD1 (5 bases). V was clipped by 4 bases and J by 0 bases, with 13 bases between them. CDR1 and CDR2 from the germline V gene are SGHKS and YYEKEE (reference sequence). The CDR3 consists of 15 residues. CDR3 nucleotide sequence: TGTGCCAGCAGCCCCTGGCAGGGCATGAACACTGAAGCTTTCTTT. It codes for CASSPWQGMNTEAFF. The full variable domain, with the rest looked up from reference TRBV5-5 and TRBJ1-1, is DAGVTQSPTHLIKTRGQQVTLRCSPISGHKSVSWYQQVLGQGPQFIFQYYEKEERGRGNFPDRFSARQFPNYSSELNVNALLLGDSALYLCASSPWQGMNTEAFFGQGTRLTVV.

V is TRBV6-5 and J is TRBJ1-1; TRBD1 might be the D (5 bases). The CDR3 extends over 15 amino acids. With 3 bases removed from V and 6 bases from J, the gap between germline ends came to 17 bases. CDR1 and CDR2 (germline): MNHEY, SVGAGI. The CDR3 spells CASSYGERGRAEAFF. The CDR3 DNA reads TGTGCCAGCAGTTATGGAGAGAGGGGAAGAGCTGAAGCTTTCTTT.

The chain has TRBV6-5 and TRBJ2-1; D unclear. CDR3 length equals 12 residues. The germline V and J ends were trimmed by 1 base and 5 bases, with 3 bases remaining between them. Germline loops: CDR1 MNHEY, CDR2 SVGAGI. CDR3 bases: TGTGCCAGCAGTTACTTAAACAATGAGCAGTTCTTC. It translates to CASSYLNNEQFF.

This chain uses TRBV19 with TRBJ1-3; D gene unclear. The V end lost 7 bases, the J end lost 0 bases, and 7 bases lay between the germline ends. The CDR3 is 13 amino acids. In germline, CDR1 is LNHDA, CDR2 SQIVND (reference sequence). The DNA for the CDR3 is TGTGCCAGTACCCCAGGCTCTGGAAACACCATATATTTT. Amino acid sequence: CASTPGSGNTIYF.

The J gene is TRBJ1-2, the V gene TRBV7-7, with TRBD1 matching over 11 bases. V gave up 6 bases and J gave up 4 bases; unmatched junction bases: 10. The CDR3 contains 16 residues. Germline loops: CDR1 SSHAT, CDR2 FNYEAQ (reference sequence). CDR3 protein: CASRTGGDRGFYGYTF. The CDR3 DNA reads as TGTGCCAGCAGAACCGGGGGGGACAGGGGGTTCTATGGCTACACCTTC.

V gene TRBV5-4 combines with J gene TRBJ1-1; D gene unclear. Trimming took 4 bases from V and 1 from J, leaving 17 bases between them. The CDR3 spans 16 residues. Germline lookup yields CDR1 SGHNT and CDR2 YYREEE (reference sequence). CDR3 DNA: TGTGCCAGCAGCAACCCGGGTCCGGGCGGGAACACTGAAGCTTTCTTT. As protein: CASSNPGPGGNTEAFF.

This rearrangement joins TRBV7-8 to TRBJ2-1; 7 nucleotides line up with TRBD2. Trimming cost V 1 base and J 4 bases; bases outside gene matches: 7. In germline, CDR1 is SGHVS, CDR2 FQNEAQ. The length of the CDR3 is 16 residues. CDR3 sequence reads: CASSLEASGSYNEQFF. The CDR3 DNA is TGTGCCAGCAGCTTAGAGGCTAGCGGATCGTACAATGAGCAGTTCTTC.

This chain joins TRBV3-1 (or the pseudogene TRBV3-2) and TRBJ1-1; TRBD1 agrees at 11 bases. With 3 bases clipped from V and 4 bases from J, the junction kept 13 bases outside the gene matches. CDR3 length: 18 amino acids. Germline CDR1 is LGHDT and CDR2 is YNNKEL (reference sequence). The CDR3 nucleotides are TGTGCCAGCAGCCAGAAACCTTTTCCGGGACAGGGGGTCACTGAAGCTTTCTTT. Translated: CASSQKPFPGQGVTEAFF.

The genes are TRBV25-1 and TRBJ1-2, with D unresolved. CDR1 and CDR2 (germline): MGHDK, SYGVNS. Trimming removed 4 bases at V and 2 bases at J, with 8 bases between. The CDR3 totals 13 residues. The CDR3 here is CASSAPGNYGYTF. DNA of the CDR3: TGTGCCAGCAGTGCTCCGGGAAACTATGGCTACACCTTC.

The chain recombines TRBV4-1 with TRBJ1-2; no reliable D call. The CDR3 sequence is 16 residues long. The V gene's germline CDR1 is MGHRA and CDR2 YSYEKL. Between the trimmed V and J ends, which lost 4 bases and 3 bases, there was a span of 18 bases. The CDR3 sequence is CASSPSPFGVDYGYTF. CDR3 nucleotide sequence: TGCGCCAGCAGCCCTTCTCCTTTTGGAGTGGACTATGGCTACACCTTC.

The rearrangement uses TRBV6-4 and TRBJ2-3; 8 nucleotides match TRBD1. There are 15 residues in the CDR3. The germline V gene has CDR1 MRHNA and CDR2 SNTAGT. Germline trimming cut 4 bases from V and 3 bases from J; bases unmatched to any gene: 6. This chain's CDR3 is CASSVRDRRTDTQYF. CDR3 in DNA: TGTGCCAGCAGTGTCCGGGACAGGAGGACAGATACGCAGTATTTT.

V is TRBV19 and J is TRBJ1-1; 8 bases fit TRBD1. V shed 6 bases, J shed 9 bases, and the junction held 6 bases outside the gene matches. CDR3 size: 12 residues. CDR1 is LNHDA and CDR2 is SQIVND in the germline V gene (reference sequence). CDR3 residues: CASRSDREQAFF. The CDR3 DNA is TGTGCCAGTAGATCGGACAGGGAACAAGCTTTCTTT. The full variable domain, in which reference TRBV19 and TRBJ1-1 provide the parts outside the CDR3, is DGGITQSPKYLFRKEGQNVTLSCEQNLNHDAMYWYRQDPGQGLRLIYYSQIVNDFQKGDIAEGYSVSREKKESFPLTVTSAQKNPTAFYLCASRSDREQAFFGQGTRLTVV.

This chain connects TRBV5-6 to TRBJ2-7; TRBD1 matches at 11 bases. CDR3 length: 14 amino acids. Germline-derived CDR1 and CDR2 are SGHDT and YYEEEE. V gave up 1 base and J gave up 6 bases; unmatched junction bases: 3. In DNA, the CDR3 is TGTGCCAGCAGCTTGTTGGACAGGGGGCTCGAGCAGTACTTC. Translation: CASSLLDRGLEQYF.

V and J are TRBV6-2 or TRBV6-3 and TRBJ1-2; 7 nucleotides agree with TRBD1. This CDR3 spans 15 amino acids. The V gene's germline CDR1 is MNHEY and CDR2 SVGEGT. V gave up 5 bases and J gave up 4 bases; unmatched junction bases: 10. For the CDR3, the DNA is TGTGCCAGCAGTGCCACCGGGACAGAATTCTATGGCTACACCTTC. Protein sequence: CASSATGTEFYGYTF.

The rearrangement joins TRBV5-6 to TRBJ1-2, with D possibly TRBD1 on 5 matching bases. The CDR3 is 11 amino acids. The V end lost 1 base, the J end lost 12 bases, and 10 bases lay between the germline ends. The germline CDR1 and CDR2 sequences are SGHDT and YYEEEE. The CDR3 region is CASSLTGAHTF. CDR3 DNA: TGTGCCAGCAGCTTGACTGGGGCTCACACCTTC.

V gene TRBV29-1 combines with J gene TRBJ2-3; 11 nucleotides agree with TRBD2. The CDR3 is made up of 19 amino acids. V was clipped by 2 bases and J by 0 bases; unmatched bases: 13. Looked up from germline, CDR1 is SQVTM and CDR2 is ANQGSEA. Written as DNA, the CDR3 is TGCAGCGTTGAAAGGGAACTACTAGCGGGAGTCCCAAGCACAGATACGCAGTATTTT. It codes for CSVERELLAGVPSTDTQYF.

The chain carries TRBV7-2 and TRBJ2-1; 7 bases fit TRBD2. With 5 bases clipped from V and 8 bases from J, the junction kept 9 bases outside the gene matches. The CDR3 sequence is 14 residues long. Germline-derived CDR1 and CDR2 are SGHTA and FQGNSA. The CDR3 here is CASSPKLAVHEQFF. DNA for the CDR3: TGTGCCAGCAGCCCCAAGCTAGCGGTCCATGAGCAGTTCTTC.

The chain's CDR3 is CASSHGRATGELFF. In nucleotides, the CDR3 is TGTGCCAGCAGCCACGGACGGGCGACCGGGGAGCTGTTTTTT. The chain recombines TRBV28 with TRBJ2-2; D unclear. The CDR3 loop spans 14 amino acids. Trimming stripped 6 bases from V and 5 bases from J, with 13 bases between. Germline V gene lookup returns CDR1 MDHEN and CDR2 SYDVKM.

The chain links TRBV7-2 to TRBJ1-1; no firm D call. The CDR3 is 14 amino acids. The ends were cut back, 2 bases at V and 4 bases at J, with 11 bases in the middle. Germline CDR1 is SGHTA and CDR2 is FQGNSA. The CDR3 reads CASSLLRGGTEAFF. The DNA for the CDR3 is TGTGCCAGCAGCTTATTGAGAGGCGGCACTGAAGCTTTCTTT. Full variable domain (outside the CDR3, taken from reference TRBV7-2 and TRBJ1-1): GAGVSQSPSNKVTEKGKDVELRCDPISGHTALYWYRQSLGQGLEFLIYFQGNSAPDKSGLPSDRFSAERTGGSVSTLTIQRTQQEDSAVYLCASSLLRGGTEAFFGQGTRLTVV.

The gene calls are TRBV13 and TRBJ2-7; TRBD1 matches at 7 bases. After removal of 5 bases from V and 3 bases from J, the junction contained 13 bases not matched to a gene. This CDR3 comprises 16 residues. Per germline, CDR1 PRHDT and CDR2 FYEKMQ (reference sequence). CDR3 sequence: CASSPSMDRTNYEQYF. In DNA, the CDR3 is TGTGCCAGCAGCCCCTCGATGGACAGGACGAACTACGAGCAGTACTTC.